This T cell receptor (beta chain) comes out of a study of OX40 agonist ivuxolimab in advanced cancers. About the study: People who had prior anti-PD-1, anti-PD-L1 or anti-CTLA-4 therapy could take part, and around 43% had some.

As regards this clone: Its antigen is unidentified.

Study-wide results and limits: Circulating CD4+ and CD8+ T cells showed clonal expansion by week 6 at 0.1 to 3.0 mg/kg.

Method: immunoSEQ multiplex PCR; TCRdb's copy keeps in-frame clones and lacks some. Counted here are some 69,000 clones, about 91% occurring once; the ten biggest clones make up roughly 2.9%. With 3 bases removed from V and 13 bases from J, the gap between germline ends came to 16 bases. The CDR3 has 13 amino acids. The germline V gene has CDR1 LNHDA and CDR2 SQIVND (reference sequence). This sequence joins TRBV19 and TRBJ2-1; D is possibly TRBD1 (6 bases). This material consisted of CD4+ or CD8+ T cells sorted from blood, taken in a trial of the OX40 agonist ivuxolimab. This TCR was recovered from an adult with an advanced solid tumor such as melanoma, head and neck, liver or kidney cancer. This chain's CDR3 is CASSILGHLTQFF. In DNA, the CDR3 is TGTGCCAGTAGTATTCTGGGACACCTGACCCAGTTCTTC.